These 11 T cell receptor beta chains came from one sample sequenced in a study of T cell changes during pregnancy in multiple sclerosis. The table came from immunoSEQ multiplex PCR; TCRdb's copy has only in-frame clones and leaves some out. The data hold approximately 89,000 clones, with 85% to 95% observed a single time. The specimen was peripheral blood, collected in the third trimester of pregnancy. The receptor set was obtained from a female donor with multiple sclerosis, enrolled in a pregnancy study.

The chain joins TRBV4-1 to TRBJ1-2; 8 nucleotides agree with TRBD1. CDR1 and CDR2 from the germline V gene are MGHRA and YSYEKL. Trimming cost V 4 bases and J 3 bases; bases outside gene matches: 7. CDR3 length equals 15 residues. The DNA for the CDR3 is TGCGCCAGCAGCCTGGTGACAGGGGCGGACTATGGCTACACCTTC. Protein product: CASSLVTGADYGYTF.

The genes are TRBV29-1 and TRBJ2-7; D perhaps matches TRBD1 (5 bases). Trimming pared 1 base from V and 3 bases from J, leaving 22 bases between. Germline V lookup: CDR1 SQVTM, CDR2 ANQGSEA. This CDR3 region has 17 residues. The CDR3 bases are TGCAGCGTTGAAGTATTGGCCCCAGGGCGTAGGATCTACGAGCAGTACTTC. Residues: CSVEVLAPGRRIYEQYF.

J is TRBJ2-5 and V is TRBV28; 7 bases are shared with TRBD1. Germline trimming cut 4 bases from V and 9 bases from J; bases unmatched to any gene: 11. Germline V gene sequence: CDR1 MDHEN, CDR2 SYDVKM. There are 14 residues in the CDR3. In DNA form, the CDR3 reads TGTGCCAGCAGTTCGATACACAGGGGAATTGCCCAGTACTTC. It yields the protein CASSSIHRGIAQYF. The whole variable domain, filled in from reference TRBV28 and TRBJ2-5, reads DVKVTQSSRYLVKRTGEKVFLECVQDMDHENMFWYRQDPGLGLRLIYFSYDVKMKEKGDIPEGYSVSREKKERFSLILESASTNQTSMYLCASSSIHRGIAQYFGPGTRLLVL.

The V gene is TRBV5-1, the J gene TRBJ2-7; no definite D call. Trimming shortened V by 1 base and J by 7 bases, and 15 bases separated the two germline ends. The germline gives CDR1 SGHRS, CDR2 YFSETQ. There are 14 residues in the CDR3. CDR3 DNA: TGCGCCAGCAGCTTGTTTGAGGTCACGAGGGAGCAGTACTTC. The encoded protein is CASSLFEVTREQYF.

This chain links TRBV7-2 with TRBJ2-7; TRBD2 aligns across 12 bases. The V and J ends lost 6 bases and 2 bases, in that order; junction bases with no gene match: 5. CDR1 and CDR2 (germline): SGHTA, FQGNSA. The CDR3 extends over 15 amino acids. The chain's CDR3 is CASRTGLAGPYEQYF. The DNA for the CDR3 is TGTGCCAGCAGGACCGGACTAGCGGGACCCTACGAGCAGTACTTC.

In DNA form, the CDR3 reads TGTGCCAGCAGTGAACCTGCCCGCGGGTTCGGACTAGCGGGAGGCCAAGAGACCCAGTACTTC. It yields the protein CASSEPARGFGLAGGQETQYF. The rearrangement links TRBV6-1 to TRBJ2-5, with TRBD2 matching 14 bases. Germline CDR1 and CDR2: MNHNS and SASEGT. With 2 bases clipped from V and 1 base from J, the junction kept 15 bases outside the gene matches. This CDR3 spans 21 amino acids.

This sequence joins TRBV19 and TRBJ2-1, with TRBD1 matching 7 bases. V lost 3 bases to trimming and J lost 2 bases; unmatched junction nucleotides: 4. The CDR3 is 15 residues long. The germline gives CDR1 LNHDA, CDR2 SQIVND (reference sequence). CDR3 sequence: CASSIGQGAYNEQFF. Written as DNA, the CDR3 is TGTGCCAGTAGTATCGGTCAGGGGGCCTACAATGAGCAGTTCTTC. The full variable domain, rest sourced from reference TRBV19 and TRBJ2-1, is DGGITQSPKYLFRKEGQNVTLSCEQNLNHDAMYWYRQDPGQGLRLIYYSQIVNDFQKGDIAEGYSVSREKKESFPLTVTSAQKNPTAFYLCASSIGQGAYNEQFFGPGTRLTVL.

The V gene is TRBV28, the J gene TRBJ2-1; tentative D call: TRBD2 (6 bases). Germline V gene sequence: CDR1 MDHEN, CDR2 SYDVKM. Trimming took 6 bases from V and 0 from J, leaving 12 bases between them. The CDR3 runs to 15 residues. The CDR3 loop reads CASSVTSFSYNEQFF. As DNA, the CDR3 is TGTGCCAGCAGCGTTACTAGCTTCTCCTACAATGAGCAGTTCTTC.

V is TRBV28 and J is TRBJ2-7; 10 positions match TRBD1. CDR1 is MDHEN and CDR2 is SYDVKM in the germline V gene. The CDR3 sequence is 14 residues long. Germline trimming cut 5 bases from V and 4 bases from J; bases unmatched to any gene: 5. CDR3 bases: TGTGCCAGCAGTCCCCGGACAGGGGGGTACGAGCAGTACTTC. Amino acids: CASSPRTGGYEQYF.

The chain has TRBV7-9 and TRBJ2-3, with 7 bases lining up with TRBD1. Germline V gene lookup returns CDR1 SEHNR and CDR2 FQNEAQ (reference sequence). Germline trimming cut 1 base from V and 3 bases from J; bases unmatched to any gene: 4. The CDR3 is 15 amino acids. In nucleotides, the CDR3 is TGTGCCAGCAGCTTAGGACAGGGTTGGACAGATACGCAGTATTTT. It encodes CASSLGQGWTDTQYF.

The chain recombines TRBV7-2 with TRBJ2-7; D is unresolved. Germline loops: CDR1 SGHTA, CDR2 FQGNSA. The CDR3 spans 12 residues. V gave up 5 bases and J gave up 6 bases, with 11 bases separating them. This chain's CDR3 is CASSGTSGEQYF. In nucleotides, the CDR3 is TGTGCCAGCAGCGGAACCTCGGGCGAGCAGTACTTC.